The 10 T cell receptor beta chains below all came from one sample that was sequenced in a study of regulatory T cells in long-lasting Graves disease (dated by TCRdb to the early 2020s). Libraries came from multiplex PCR. The data were produced on an Illumina HiSeq 4000. iRepertoire HTBI primers and Arm-PCR amplification of CDR3 regions were used to construct TCR beta libraries. TCRdb's own reprocessing of the public reads used fastp at Q25 and MiXCR and kept productive beta chains. Entries are consolidated by CDR3 protein sequence, retaining the most common genes and DNA. In this sample the table shows some 320,000 distinct CDR3 sequences, roughly 18% of which occur a single time. The ten largest clones take up about two fifths of the sample. The time point label, as the study defines it: newly diagnosed GD, antithyroid drugs for less than 3 months. For both TCR sequencing and RNA sequencing, RNA was extracted from PBMCs in TRIzol.

This material consisted of peripheral blood mononuclear cells (PBMCs), taken at new diagnosis, from a patient treated with antithyroid drugs. The receptors here all came from a female donor with Graves disease.

In its sample, this clonotype was seen many times. The chain has TRBV10-3 and TRBJ2-7; 8 positions match TRBD2. The germline gives CDR1 ENHRY, CDR2 SYGVKD. J lost 2 bases, V lost 4 bases, and 7 bases had no gene match. This CDR3 contains 15 residues. CDR3: CAISAGGAVTYEQYF. The DNA for the CDR3 is TGTGCCATCAGTGCGGGAGGGGCGGTAACCTACGAGCAGTACTTC.

Only a few counts were recorded for this clonotype. The chain uses TRBV6-5 and TRBJ1-2; tentatively, D is TRBD1 (5 bases). Trimming left V 4 bases short and J 6 bases short, with 15 bases between. This CDR3 comprises 14 residues. Looked up from germline, CDR1 is MNHEY and CDR2 is SVGAGI. CDR3 region: CASSSAGTDNGYTF. CDR3 coding DNA: TGTGCCAGCAGTTCCGCCGGGACCGATAATGGCTACACCTTC.

To note about this clonotype: Given a much more abundant clone one base away, this may be a read error. The chain links TRBV7-2 to TRBJ2-5, with a possible D match to TRBD2 (6 bases). Per germline, CDR1 SGHTA and CDR2 FQGNSA. The CDR3 has 14 residues. Here the CDR3 reads CASSLPAGYNEQLF. CDR3 nucleotide sequence: TGTGCCAGCAGCCTCCCGGCGGGATACAATGAGCAGTTATTC. The variable domain in full, completed from reference TRBV7-2 and TRBJ2-5, reads GAGVSQSPSNKVTEKGKDVELRCDPISGHTALYWYRQSLGQGLEFLIYFQGNSAPDKSGLPSDRFSAERTGGSVSTLTIQRTQQEDSAVYLCASSLPAGYNEQLFGPGTRLLVL.

V usage is TRBV11-2 and J usage is TRBJ1-2; D unresolved. Trimming stripped 5 bases from V and 2 bases from J, with 15 bases between. Germline V gives CDR1 SGHAT, CDR2 FQNNGV. This CDR3 region has 15 residues. CDR3 amino acids: CASSARSRGNYGYTF. DNA of the CDR3: TGTGCCAGCAGCGCCCGGAGCCGGGGAAACTATGGCTACACCTTC.

Comment on this clonotype: A much more abundant neighbour one base away suggests this may be a read error. The CDR3 DNA reads as TGTGCCTGCAGCCCAGATCACGGGGGCTCCTATAATTCACCCCTCCACTTT. Translated, it gives CACSPDHGGSYNSPLHF. This chain connects TRBV3-1 to TRBJ1-6; D might be TRBD1 (5 bases). The CDR3 consists of 17 residues. CDR1 is LGHDT and CDR2 is YNNKEL in the germline V gene (reference sequence). Full variable domain (rest looked up from reference TRBV3-1 and TRBJ1-6): DTAVSQTPKYLVTQMGNDKSIKCEQNLGHDTMYWYKQDSKKFLKIMFSYNNKELIINETVPNRFSPKSPDKAHLNLHINSLELGDSAVYFCACSPDHGGSYNSPLHFGNGTRLTVT.

The chain carries TRBV30 and TRBJ1-6; perhaps TRBD1 as D (5 bases). CDR3 length: 13 amino acids. V shed 7 bases and J shed 7 bases, with 14 bases lying between them. Germline assignment: CDR1 GTSNPN and CDR2 SVGIG (reference sequence). As DNA, the CDR3 is TGTGCCTCTAGTTACGCAGGGAATTCACCCCTCCACTTT. It translates to CASSYAGNSPLHF. Drawing the rest from reference TRBV30 and TRBJ1-6, the complete variable domain is SQTIHQWPATLVQPVGSPLSLECTVEGTSNPNLYWYRQAAGRGLQLLFYSVGIGQISSEVPQNLSASRPQDRQFILSSKKLLLSDSGFYLCASSYAGNSPLHFGNGTRLTVT.

This clonotype was recorded many times. The rearrangement links TRBV9 to TRBJ2-7; a weak D match, TRBD1 (6 bases). V shed 0 bases and J shed 2 bases, with 12 bases lying between them. The CDR3 length is 15 residues. Germline V gene data show CDR1 as SGDLS and CDR2 as YYNGEE. The CDR3 loop reads CASSVGWDIAYEQYF. CDR3 coding DNA: TGTGCCAGCAGCGTAGGCTGGGACATTGCCTACGAGCAGTACTTC.

The chain employs TRBV5-1 and TRBJ1-5; tentatively, D is TRBD1 (6 bases). Per the germline V gene, CDR1 is SGHRS and CDR2 is YFSETQ. The CDR3 is 17 amino acids. The V end was cut by 4 bases, the J end by 3 bases, with 20 bases between. The CDR3 DNA sequence: TGCGCCAGCAGCCCGGGTGGGGGCACAGGCTACAATCAGCCCCAGCATTTT. Translation: CASSPGGGTGYNQPQHF. The complete variable domain, with remaining parts taken from reference TRBV5-1 and TRBJ1-5, reads KAGVTQTPRYLIKTRGQQVTLSCSPISGHRSVSWYQQTPGQGLQFLFEYFSETQRNKGNFPGRFSGRQFSNSRSEMNVSTLELGDSALYLCASSPGGGTGYNQPQHFGDGTRLSIL.

The chain's CDR3 is CAISEASGRSTYEQYF. CDR3 DNA: TGTGCCATCAGTGAAGCTAGCGGGAGAAGCACCTACGAGCAGTACTTC. The chain is built from TRBV10-3 and TRBJ2-7; 10 bases line up with TRBD2. CDR3 length: 16 amino acids. Germline lookup yields CDR1 ENHRY and CDR2 SYGVKD. V lost 3 bases and J lost 2; bases outside the gene matches: 7.

This rearrangement joins TRBV18 to TRBJ1-2; D not certain. The CDR3 loop spans 17 amino acids. Germline V gene data show CDR1 as KGHSH and CDR2 as LQKENI. V was pared by 1 base and J by 0 bases, with 15 bases between. The CDR3 DNA reads as TGTGCCAGCTCACCACTCCCCAGTCCGCGGACTAACTATGGCTACACCTTC. Translated: CASSPLPSPRTNYGYTF.